The 30 T cell receptor beta chains in this list originate from one sample, sequenced in a study of metastatic and nonmetastatic thyroid tumors. TCRdb ran MiXCR on the PCR reads. Of approximately 25,000 clones detected, 13% appear once; the ten largest clones hold roughly 13%. No treatment of any kind had been given to any patient before thyroid surgery. The sequencing input was blood. The receptor source for this set is a female donor with papillary thyroid cancer or a benign thyroid nodule (not recorded which). Some clones in this sample may be carry-over from other donors' samples.

The CDR3 DNA reads as TGTGCCTGCAAGGGACGGATCTATGGCTACACCGGGGAGCTGTTTTTT. Amino acids: CACKGRIYGYTGELFF. This sequence joins TRBV30 and TRBJ2-2; D might be TRBD1 or TRBD2, each matching 5 bases. The CDR3 is 16 residues long. V was clipped by 6 bases and J by 3 bases, with 20 bases between them. Germline V lookup: CDR1 GTSNPN, CDR2 SVGIG (reference sequence). Based on the CDR3 plus reference TRBV30 and TRBJ2-2, the full variable domain is SQTIHQWPATLVQPVGSPLSLECTVEGTSNPNLYWYRQAAGRGLQLLFYSVGIGQISSEVPQNLSASRPQDRQFILSSKKLLLSDSGFYLCACKGRIYGYTGELFFGEGSRLTVL.

This clone is categorized as medium-sized (0.01 to 0.1%). Compared with germline, one end of the junction differs, possibly owing to a read error. The chain is built from TRBV18 and TRBJ2-7; either TRBD1 or TRBD2 may supply D (6 bases each). The CDR3 is 13 residues long. The germline CDR1 and CDR2 sequences are KGHSH and LQKENI. CDR3 region: CASSDSTGTGDTF. The CDR3 coding sequence is TGTGCCAGCTCCGATTCTACCGGGACTGGGGACACTTTC.

In this sample, this clone turned up many times. The genes are TRBV11-2 and TRBJ2-2; maybe TRBD2 (5 bases). The germline V and J ends were trimmed by 5 bases and 0 bases, with 10 bases remaining between them. Germline V gene data show CDR1 as SGHAT and CDR2 as FQNNGV. This CDR3 has 15 residues. The chain's CDR3 is CASSPTRSNTGELFF. The CDR3 DNA is TGTGCCAGCAGCCCTACTAGGTCGAACACCGGGGAGCTGTTTTTT. The full variable domain, in which reference TRBV11-2 and TRBJ2-2 provide the parts outside the CDR3, is EAGVAQSPRYKIIEKRQSVAFWCNPISGHATLYWYQQILGQGPKLLIQFQNNGVVDDSQLPKDRFSAERLKGVDSTLKIQPAKLEDSAVYLCASSPTRSNTGELFFGEGSRLTVL.

Ten or more counts support this clone. Just one base apart from a much larger clone, this may be a read error. The sample contains more than one DNA sequence encoding this CDR3. This chain joins TRBV10-1 and TRBJ2-1, with 10 bases fitting TRBD2. This CDR3 is built from 15 residues. Germline-derived CDR1 and CDR2 are WNHNN and SYGVQD (reference sequence). J lost 5 bases, V lost 4 bases, and 5 bases had no gene match. CDR3 DNA: TGCGCCAGCAGTGTGGGGCTAGCGGGGGACAATGAGCAGTTCTTC. Translating it yields CASSVGLAGDNEQFF.

Many counts were recorded for this clone. This chain connects TRBV2 to TRBJ1-5, with a weak D call TRBD1 (5 bases). CDR1 SNHLY and CDR2 FYNNEI come from the germline V gene. The germline V and J ends were trimmed by 6 bases and 1 base, with 10 bases remaining between them. The CDR3 consists of 14 residues. CDR3 nucleotides: TGTGCCAGCAGAAAGGGGTCAAGCAATCAGCCCCAGCATTTT. Its protein product is CASRKGSSNQPQHF.

This clone was counted ten times or more. This chain links TRBV29-1 with TRBJ2-5, with 13 bases fitting TRBD2. V was pared by 7 bases and J by 5 bases, with 4 bases of the junction left unmatched. CDR1 is SQVTM and CDR2 is ANQGSEA in the germline V gene. This CDR3 is 13 amino acids long. The CDR3 sequence: CSATTSGGETQYF. The CDR3 coding sequence is TGCAGCGCCACGACTAGCGGGGGGGAGACCCAGTACTTC.

This clone has a count of ten or more. V usage is TRBV30 and J usage is TRBJ1-2; tentatively, D is TRBD1 (5 bases). Germline-derived CDR1 and CDR2 are GTSNPN and SVGIG (reference sequence). V was clipped by 4 bases and J by 5 bases, with 17 bases between them. The CDR3 runs 14 residues. The CDR3 DNA reads as TGTGCCTGGACCAGAGAGGGGAGCAGGTATGGCTACACCTTC. Protein product: CAWTREGSRYGYTF.

This clone was detected only a few times. This chain connects TRBV6-2 or TRBV6-3 to TRBJ2-5, with 7 bases fitting TRBD1. V lost 2 bases and J lost 2; bases outside the gene matches: 5. The CDR3 is 15 residues long. Germline CDR1 is MNHEY and CDR2 is SVGEGT. CDR3 region: CASSYPGTVQETQYF. In nucleotides, the CDR3 is TGTGCCAGCAGTTACCCAGGGACAGTACAAGAGACCCAGTACTTC.

This clone showed up just a few times. This sequence may be a read error, since a much larger clone differs from it by one base. Distinct nucleotide sequences in the sample also encode this CDR3. This chain uses TRBV5-1 with TRBJ1-1, with a weak D call TRBD1 (6 bases). The CDR3 runs to 14 residues. Germline loops: CDR1 SGHRS, CDR2 YFSETQ. The V end was cut by 4 bases, the J end by 8 bases, with 18 bases between. CDR3 region: CASSPGAVFTEAFF. The DNA for the CDR3 is TGCGCCAGCAGCCCGGGGGCGGTTTTTACCGAAGCTTTCTTT.

The chain has TRBV11-2 and TRBJ2-2; 11 bases map to TRBD2. From germline, CDR1 is SGHAT and CDR2 FQNNGV. Unmatched junction bases numbered 7, after V lost 10 bases and J lost 0 bases. The CDR3 runs to 16 residues. CDR3 sequence: CATKTSGGANTGELFF. The CDR3 nucleotides read TGTGCCACCAAAACTAGCGGGGGAGCGAACACCGGGGAGCTGTTTTTT.

At least ten counts were recorded for this clone. The CDR3: CASSRQGSDASPLHF. Written as DNA, the CDR3 is TGTGCCAGCAGTCGACAGGGCTCTGATGCTTCACCCCTCCACTTT. This chain connects TRBV5-5 to TRBJ1-6; 7 bases agree with TRBD1. Germline CDR1 is SGHKS and CDR2 is YYEKEE (reference sequence). The ends lost 5 bases at V and 9 bases at J; junction bases unmatched: 11. The CDR3 consists of 15 residues.

V and J are TRBV5-1 and TRBJ1-1; weak D call: TRBD1 (6 bases). Germline V gene data show CDR1 as SGHRS and CDR2 as YFSETQ. V gave up 4 bases and J gave up 1 base, with 11 bases separating them. The CDR3 extends over 14 amino acids. The CDR3 DNA follows: TGCGCCAGCAGCGAGAGGGGACAGAACACTGAAGCTTTCTTT. Its protein product is CASSERGQNTEAFF.

This clone was seen many times. The V gene is TRBV18, the J gene TRBJ1-2, with D maybe TRBD1 (6 bases). CDR3 length: 13 residues. V was trimmed by 6 bases and J by 7 bases, leaving 15 bases between them. Germline V lookup: CDR1 KGHSH, CDR2 LQKENI. CDR3 sequence reads: CASSQRGASGYTF. CDR3 in DNA: TGTGCCAGCTCCCAGAGGGGGGCGTCTGGCTACACCTTC.

This clone was found many times. V and J are TRBV20-1 and TRBJ2-5; D unresolved. CDR1 is DFQATT and CDR2 is SNEGSKA in the germline V gene (reference sequence). The CDR3 totals 12 residues. The V gene lost 3 bases and the J gene lost 6 bases, with 11 bases spanning the gap. CDR3 loop: CSARTPGQTQYF. Written as DNA, the CDR3 is TGCAGTGCTAGGACACCCGGACAGACCCAGTACTTC.

This clone was seen many times. V usage is TRBV7-8 and J usage is TRBJ2-7; D possibly matches TRBD1 or TRBD2 (5 bases each). The germline V gene encodes CDR1 SGHVS and CDR2 FQNEAQ. V dropped 1 base and J dropped 5 bases, with 12 bases sitting between them. This CDR3 contains 14 residues. The CDR3 here is CASSLGTLGDEQYF. The CDR3 DNA sequence: TGTGCCAGCAGCTTAGGGACCCTGGGGGACGAGCAGTACTTC.

This clone was observed at least ten times. The chain uses TRBV7-2 and TRBJ2-3; D unclear. The CDR3 has 16 amino acids. CDR1 SGHTA and CDR2 FQGNSA come from the germline V gene. Trimming removed 3 bases at V and 2 bases at J, with 15 bases between. The CDR3 region is CASSFTVGGDTDTQYF. As DNA, the CDR3 is TGTGCCAGCAGCTTTACGGTTGGCGGAGACACAGATACGCAGTATTTT. Based on the CDR3 plus reference TRBV7-2 and TRBJ2-3, the full variable domain is GAGVSQSPSNKVTEKGKDVELRCDPISGHTALYWYRQSLGQGLEFLIYFQGNSAPDKSGLPSDRFSAERTGGSVSTLTIQRTQQEDSAVYLCASSFTVGGDTDTQYFGPGTRLTVL.

This clone was detected many times. The chain has TRBV9 and TRBJ1-1, with 7 bases identical to TRBD1. The CDR3 sequence is 14 residues long. Germline CDR1 reads SGDLS; CDR2 reads YYNGEE. Germline trimming cut 2 bases from V and 3 bases from J; bases unmatched to any gene: 4. For the CDR3, the DNA is TGTGCCAGCAGCGTGGAGGGGGCGGACACTGAAGCTTTCTTT. Its translation is CASSVEGADTEAFF.

This clone has a count of ten or more. This chain links TRBV2 with TRBJ2-5; D remains unclear. The V and J ends lost 1 base and 3 bases respectively, with 6 bases between them. CDR1 is SNHLY, CDR2 FYNNEI, per germline. The CDR3 consists of 13 residues. The CDR3 protein is CASSEGGKETQYF. The CDR3 coding sequence is TGTGCCAGCAGTGAAGGGGGAAAAGAGACCCAGTACTTC.

The V gene is TRBV6-1, the J gene TRBJ2-7, with 10 bases matching TRBD2. The CDR3 consists of 17 residues. CDR1 and CDR2 from the germline V gene are MNHNS and SASEGT. The ends lost 2 bases at V and 3 bases at J; junction bases unmatched: 10. The CDR3 here is CASSETPGSSGSYEQYF. In DNA form, the CDR3 reads TGTGCCAGCAGTGAAACCCCCGGATCTAGCGGGAGCTACGAGCAGTACTTC.

This clone was picked up many times. CDR3: CASSESVDTQYF. DNA for the CDR3: TGTGCCAGCAGTGAATCAGTAGATACGCAGTATTTT. This sequence joins TRBV6-1 and TRBJ2-3; D is ambiguous. CDR1 is MNHNS, CDR2 SASEGT, per germline. This CDR3 has 12 residues. The V end was cut by 2 bases, the J end by 5 bases, with 5 bases between.

CDR3 sequence reads: CASSTSGHSAYEQYF. The CDR3 nucleotides are TGTGCCAGCAGCACCTCGGGACATAGCGCCTACGAGCAGTACTTC. The V call is TRBV7-2, the J call TRBJ2-7, with D tentatively TRBD1 (6 bases). Trimming removed 5 bases at V and 2 bases at J, with 16 bases between. The CDR3 has 15 amino acids. The V gene's germline CDR1 is SGHTA and CDR2 FQGNSA.

By proportion, this clone is medium-sized. This chain uses TRBV3-1 with TRBJ2-7; D is unresolved. The CDR3 loop spans 14 amino acids. Germline V CDR1 and CDR2: LGHDT, YNNKEL (reference sequence). Trimming stripped 1 base from V and 2 bases from J, with 9 bases between. The DNA for the CDR3 is TGTGCCAGCAGCCAAGGGCAGAAGGCCTACGAGCAGTACTTC. It encodes CASSQGQKAYEQYF.

This clone was detected many times. The V gene is TRBV7-8, the J gene TRBJ2-1; tentative D call: TRBD1 (6 bases). Germline CDR1 reads SGHVS; CDR2 reads FQNEAQ. The V gene lost 3 bases and the J gene lost 0 bases, with 9 bases spanning the gap. The length of the CDR3 is 15 residues. CDR3 in amino acids: CASSLGASSYNEQFF. CDR3 nucleotide sequence: TGTGCCAGCAGCTTGGGGGCATCCTCCTACAATGAGCAGTTCTTC.

This clone was recorded at least ten times. For the CDR3, the DNA is TGCGCCAGCAGCCAAGGAGACAGGGGACGAGAGACCCAGTACTTC. Residues: CASSQGDRGRETQYF. The V and J genes are TRBV4-1 and TRBJ2-5; TRBD1 matches 8 bases. The CDR3 loop spans 15 amino acids. With V trimmed by 1 base and J by 4 bases, 5 bases remained unmatched. Germline loops: CDR1 MGHRA, CDR2 YSYEKL.

In this sample, this clone turned up many times. V is TRBV20-1 and J is TRBJ2-3; D ambiguous. Germline-derived CDR1 and CDR2 are DFQATT and SNEGSKA (reference sequence). Deletions cut 3 bases from V and 0 bases from J, with 7 bases between. This CDR3 has 13 residues. CDR3 bases: TGCAGTGCTAGGCGCGAAAGCACAGATACGCAGTATTTT. It encodes CSARRESTDTQYF.

The genes are TRBV4-1 and TRBJ2-7, with D possibly TRBD2 on 5 matching bases. CDR1 is MGHRA and CDR2 is YSYEKL in the germline V gene. Trimming took off 3 bases at V and 4 bases at J, with 10 bases between the two ends. The CDR3 is 13 amino acids. The CDR3 sequence: CASSQGWEYEQYF. The CDR3 DNA is TGCGCCAGCAGCCAGGGGTGGGAGTACGAGCAGTACTTC.

This clone was counted at least ten times. CDR3 sequence (DNA): TGTGCCAGTAGTATAGCATTGGAGGTGCCATACAATGAGCAGTTCTTC. This encodes CASSIALEVPYNEQFF. The chain couples TRBV19 to TRBJ2-1, with TRBD2 as a possible D gene (5 bases). With 1 base removed from V and 4 bases from J, the gap between germline ends came to 14 bases. The length of the CDR3 is 16 residues. CDR1 and CDR2 from the germline V gene are LNHDA and SQIVND (reference sequence).

This clone was seen ten or more times. J is TRBJ2-1 and V is TRBV4-1; 7 bases line up with TRBD2. Germline V gene data show CDR1 as MGHRA and CDR2 as YSYEKL. CDR3 size: 19 residues. The V gene end was trimmed by 4 bases and the J gene end by 7 bases; junction bases not matched to a gene: 22. The CDR3 loop reads CASSPGRARRPQGRNEQFF. The CDR3 nucleotides are TGCGCCAGCAGCCCTGGGAGGGCGCGACGACCTCAGGGCCGAAATGAGCAGTTCTTC.

This clone was counted many times. At the DNA level, this CDR3 is encoded by other sequences in the same sample as well. The gene calls are TRBV7-6 and TRBJ2-7; D ambiguous. The length of the CDR3 is 13 residues. CDR1 SGHVS and CDR2 FNYEAQ come from the germline V gene. V gave up 4 bases and J gave up 4 bases, with 11 bases separating them. The CDR3 DNA reads TGTGCCAGCAGCTCCGGTCCGAATTACGAGCAGTACTTC. Amino acid sequence: CASSSGPNYEQYF. Full variable domain (outside the CDR3, taken from reference TRBV7-6 and TRBJ2-7): GAGVSQSPRYKVTKRGQDVALRCDPISGHVSLYWYRQALGQGPEFLTYFNYEAQQDKSGLPNDRFSAERPEGSISTLTIQRTEQRDSAMYRCASSSGPNYEQYFGPGTRLTVT.

This clone was counted a few times. The rearrangement links TRBV20-1 to TRBJ1-2; D remains unclear. The CDR3 is 13 residues long. Trimming shortened V by 0 bases and J by 6 bases, and 11 bases separated the two germline ends. From germline, CDR1 is DFQATT and CDR2 SNEGSKA (reference sequence). CDR3 coding DNA: TGCAGTGCTAGAGATCTCCCCGGAGATGGCTACACCTTC. It translates to CSARDLPGDGYTF.